Following are 19 T cell receptor beta chains from one sample sequenced in a study of cytotoxic CD8 clonotypes in ibrutinib-treated CLL. The assay was immunoSEQ multiplex PCR, and TCRdb's table has in-frame clones only and misses some. The table lists around 150,000 clones, over 75% of them singletons, with roughly 7.2% in the top ten. Specimen: PBMCs, collected after 36 months of ibrutinib treatment. The receptor source for this set is a human donor with chronic lymphocytic leukemia.

In this sample, this clone turned up a few times. V and J are TRBV19 and TRBJ1-1; TRBD1 agrees at 7 bases. V dropped 7 bases and J dropped 10; count of bases not matched to a gene: 15. This CDR3 region has 14 residues. CDR1 and CDR2 (germline): LNHDA, SQIVND (reference sequence). CDR3 region: CASKLVGTEWGAFF. The CDR3 region has the DNA TGTGCCAGTAAACTTGTCGGGACAGAGTGGGGAGCTTTCTTT. Complete variable domain (other parts from reference TRBV19 and TRBJ1-1): DGGITQSPKYLFRKEGQNVTLSCEQNLNHDAMYWYRQDPGQGLRLIYYSQIVNDFQKGDIAEGYSVSREKKESFPLTVTSAQKNPTAFYLCASKLVGTEWGAFFGQGTRLTVV.

The rearrangement links TRBV14 to TRBJ2-1, with D possibly TRBD2 on 5 matching bases. The CDR3 covers 15 residues. Trimming took off 4 bases at V and 2 bases at J, with 12 bases between the two ends. The germline V gene encodes CDR1 SGHDN and CDR2 FVKESK. The CDR3 DNA follows: TGTGCCAGCAGCCCCTCGGGGTGGGCCTACAATGAGCAGTTCTTC. Protein: CASSPSGWAYNEQFF.

The chain joins TRBV6-4 to TRBJ2-6; 9 bases are shared with TRBD1. This CDR3 contains 17 residues. J lost 4 bases, V lost 2 bases, and 6 bases had no gene match. The germline V gene has CDR1 MRHNA and CDR2 SNTAGT. CDR3 amino acids: CASSDTQGAAGANVLTF. CDR3 nucleotide sequence: TGTGCCAGCAGTGACACACAGGGGGCGGCGGGGGCCAACGTCCTGACTTTC.

In this sample, this clone turned up a few times. The chain combines TRBV19 with TRBJ1-1, with no clear D. This CDR3 comprises 15 residues. V was cut by 1 base and J by 1 base, with 10 bases left in between. Germline V gene sequence: CDR1 LNHDA, CDR2 SQIVND (reference sequence). The CDR3 nucleotides are TGTGCCAGTAGTATAGGGGCGGCGGGGAACACTGAAGCTTTCTTT. It codes for CASSIGAAGNTEAFF.

The chain carries TRBV10-3 and TRBJ1-4; D is unresolved. This CDR3 spans 12 amino acids. V dropped 7 bases and J dropped 8 bases, with 11 bases sitting between them. Germline assignment: CDR1 ENHRY and CDR2 SYGVKD. CDR3 nucleotides: TGTGCCATCAAGGGAAGCGGGGAAAAACTGTTTTTT. Its protein product is CAIKGSGEKLFF.

This clone turned up a few times. This specimen includes other DNA sequences encoding the same CDR3. This sequence joins TRBV9 and TRBJ1-1; TRBD1 matches at 8 bases. Germline trimming cut 3 bases from V and 5 bases from J; bases unmatched to any gene: 3. Germline V gives CDR1 SGDLS, CDR2 YYNGEE. The CDR3 length is 13 residues. The CDR3 bases are TGTGCCAGCAGCGCACAGGGGGGGACTGAAGCTTTCTTT. This translates into CASSAQGGTEAFF.

The CDR3 nucleotides read TGTGCCAGCAGCTTGGCGGGGGGGAGCACCGGGGAGCTGTTTTTT. This gives the protein CASSLAGGSTGELFF. The chain couples TRBV27 to TRBJ2-2, with 9 positions matching TRBD2. This CDR3 comprises 15 residues. V lost 6 bases to trimming and J lost 4 bases; unmatched junction nucleotides: 6. Per the germline V gene, CDR1 is MNHEY and CDR2 is SMNVEV (reference sequence).

V gene TRBV7-9 combines with J gene TRBJ2-7, with D hard to call. CDR3 length: 15 amino acids. Per the germline V gene, CDR1 is SEHNR and CDR2 is FQNEAQ (reference sequence). V lost 4 bases and J lost 0, with 13 bases in between. CDR3 residues: CASSSGRLVSYEQYF. The CDR3 nucleotides read TGTGCCAGCAGCTCAGGACGTCTTGTCTCCTACGAGCAGTACTTC.

The chain combines TRBV15 with TRBJ1-5; D is undetermined. Per the germline V gene, CDR1 is LNHNV and CDR2 is YYDKDF (reference sequence). V lost 0 bases and J 6 bases, leaving 15 bases between the germline ends. CDR3 length equals 16 residues. CDR3 sequence (DNA): TGTGCCACCAGCAGAGATCCTGCGACGGTTGGTCAGCCCCAGCATTTT. This translates into CATSRDPATVGQPQHF.

This clone has only one observation. This rearrangement joins TRBV9 to TRBJ2-1; TRBD2 matches at 11 bases. Germline CDR1 SGDLS, CDR2 YYNGEE. The CDR3 extends over 17 amino acids. The J segment lost 9 bases and the V segment lost 0 bases, leaving 11 bases of the junction unmatched. CDR3: CASSVDITSGSLGEQFF. In DNA, the CDR3 is TGTGCCAGCAGCGTAGACATTACTAGCGGGAGTTTAGGTGAGCAGTTCTTC.

The chain carries TRBV30 and TRBJ1-2; a possible D gene is TRBD1 (5 bases). Germline CDR1 reads GTSNPN; CDR2 reads SVGIG (reference sequence). CDR3 size: 12 residues. Trimming took 7 bases from V and 3 from J, leaving 12 bases between them. CDR3: CASGRPDYGYTF. CDR3 in DNA: TGTGCCTCGGGACGACCGGACTATGGCTACACCTTC.

V usage is TRBV7-6 and J usage is TRBJ2-1; D call uncertain. CDR1 and CDR2 (germline): SGHVS, FNYEAQ. CDR3 length: 12 amino acids. V dropped 5 bases and J dropped 9 bases, with 11 bases sitting between them. The CDR3 loop reads CASSMTVGEQFF. The CDR3 nucleotides read TGTGCCAGCAGCATGACGGTAGGTGAGCAGTTCTTC.

The DNA of the CDR3 is TGCGCCAGCAGCCGGGGGGGGTACCGTGAAAAACTGTTTTTT. Translated, it gives CASSRGGYREKLFF. V and J are TRBV4-1 and TRBJ1-4, with D perhaps TRBD1 (5 bases). The V end lost 4 bases, the J end lost 7 bases, and 13 bases lay between the germline ends. The CDR3 has 14 residues. Germline V lookup: CDR1 MGHRA, CDR2 YSYEKL.

The chain joins TRBV5-6 to TRBJ1-6; D gene unclear. Trimming cost V 2 bases and J 4 bases, with 16 bases left between them. Germline V gives CDR1 SGHDT, CDR2 YYEEEE. The CDR3 spans 17 residues. This CDR3 reads CASSFGLGTVYNSPLHF. DNA for the CDR3: TGTGCCAGCAGCTTCGGTTTGGGCACAGTATATAATTCACCCCTCCACTTT.

The rearrangement uses TRBV5-1 and TRBJ2-5; D not resolved. The V end lost 2 bases, the J end lost 5 bases, and 4 bases lay between the germline ends. The CDR3 is 11 amino acids. The germline gives CDR1 SGHRS, CDR2 YFSETQ. The CDR3 protein is CASSFGETQYF. The CDR3 coding sequence is TGCGCCAGCAGCTTTGGGGAGACCCAGTACTTC.

J is TRBJ1-1 and V is TRBV6-6; D call uncertain. CDR1 MNHNY and CDR2 SVGAGI come from the germline V gene (reference sequence). This CDR3 contains 13 residues. V gave up 0 bases and J gave up 1 base, with 3 bases separating them. The CDR3 here is CASSYSQNTEAFF. The CDR3 DNA is TGTGCCAGCAGTTACTCGCAGAACACTGAAGCTTTCTTT.

This rearrangement joins TRBV2 to TRBJ1-1; possible D gene TRBD1, 6 bases. V was cut by 5 bases and J by 4 bases, with 14 bases left in between. CDR1 and CDR2 from the germline V gene are SNHLY and FYNNEI. The CDR3 length is 14 residues. CDR3 in amino acids: CASSSQGRFTEAFF. The CDR3 nucleotides are TGTGCCAGCAGTTCACAGGGACGATTCACTGAAGCTTTCTTT.

This chain joins TRBV11-2 and TRBJ2-1; 9 bases align to TRBD2. There are 14 residues in the CDR3. The V and J ends lost 2 bases and 9 bases, in that order; junction bases with no gene match: 5. CDR1 SGHAT and CDR2 FQNNGV come from the germline V gene. The CDR3 spells CASSLRGGAFEQFF. CDR3 bases: TGTGCCAGCAGCTTACGCGGGGGGGCATTTGAGCAGTTCTTC.

V is TRBV4-1 and J is TRBJ2-1, with D tentatively TRBD1 (5 bases). Germline V gene sequence: CDR1 MGHRA, CDR2 YSYEKL. This CDR3 comprises 16 residues. V was clipped by 0 bases and J by 4 bases, with 13 bases between them. The CDR3 here is CASSQDPNKGYNEQFF. DNA of the CDR3: TGCGCCAGCAGCCAAGACCCTAATAAGGGGTACAATGAGCAGTTCTTC.